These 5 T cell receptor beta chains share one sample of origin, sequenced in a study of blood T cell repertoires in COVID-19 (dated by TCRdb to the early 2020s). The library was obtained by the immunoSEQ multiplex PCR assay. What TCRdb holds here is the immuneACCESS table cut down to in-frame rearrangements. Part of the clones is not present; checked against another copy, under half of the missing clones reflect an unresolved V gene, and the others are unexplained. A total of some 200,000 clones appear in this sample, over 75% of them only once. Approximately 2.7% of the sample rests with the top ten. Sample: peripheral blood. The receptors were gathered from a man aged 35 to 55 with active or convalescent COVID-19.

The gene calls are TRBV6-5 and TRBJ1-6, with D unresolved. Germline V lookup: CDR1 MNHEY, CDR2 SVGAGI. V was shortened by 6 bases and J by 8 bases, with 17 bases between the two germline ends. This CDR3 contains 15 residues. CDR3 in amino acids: CASSPSPGTDSPLHF. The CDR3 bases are TGTGCCAGCAGCCCCTCTCCGGGAACGGATTCACCCCTCCACTTT.

The CDR3 is CASSFSGTDTQYF. As DNA, the CDR3 is TGTGCCAGCAGCTTCAGCGGCACAGATACGCAGTATTTT. The genes are TRBV7-6 and TRBJ2-3; D gene uncertain. The V end lost 3 bases, the J end lost 1 base, and 5 bases lay between the germline ends. Germline CDR1 reads SGHVS; CDR2 reads FNYEAQ. The CDR3 consists of 13 residues.

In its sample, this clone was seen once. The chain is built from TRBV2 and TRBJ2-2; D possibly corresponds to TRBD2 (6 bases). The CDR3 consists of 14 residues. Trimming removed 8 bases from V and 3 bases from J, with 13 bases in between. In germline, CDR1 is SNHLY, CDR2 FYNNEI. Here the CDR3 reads CASLGGSDTGELFF. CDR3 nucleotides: TGTGCCAGCCTAGGAGGGTCGGACACCGGGGAGCTGTTTTTT.

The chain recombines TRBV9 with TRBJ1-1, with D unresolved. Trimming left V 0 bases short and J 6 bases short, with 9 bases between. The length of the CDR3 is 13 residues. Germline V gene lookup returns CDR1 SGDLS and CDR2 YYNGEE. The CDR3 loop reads CASSVVAGSEAFF. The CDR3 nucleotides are TGTGCCAGCAGCGTAGTGGCTGGCTCTGAAGCTTTCTTT.

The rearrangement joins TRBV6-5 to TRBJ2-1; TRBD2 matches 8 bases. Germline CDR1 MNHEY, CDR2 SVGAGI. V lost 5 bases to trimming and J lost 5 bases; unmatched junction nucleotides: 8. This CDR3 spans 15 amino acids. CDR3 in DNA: TGTGCCAGCAGTCAGCGGGGGCCACGTGACAATGAGCAGTTCTTC. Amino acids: CASSQRGPRDNEQFF.